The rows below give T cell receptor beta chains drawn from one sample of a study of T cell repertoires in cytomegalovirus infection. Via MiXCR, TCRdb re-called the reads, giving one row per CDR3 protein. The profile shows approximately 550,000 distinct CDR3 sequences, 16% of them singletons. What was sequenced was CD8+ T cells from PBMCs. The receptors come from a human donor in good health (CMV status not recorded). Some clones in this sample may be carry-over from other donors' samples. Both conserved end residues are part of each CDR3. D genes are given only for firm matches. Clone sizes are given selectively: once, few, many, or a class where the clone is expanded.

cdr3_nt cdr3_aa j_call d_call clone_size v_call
TGTGCCAGCAGCTTAGCCGTTAGCTCCTACGAGCAGTACTTC CASSLAVSSYEQYF TRBJ2-7 . many TRBV7-8
TGTGCCAGCAGTGGGGACAGGGGGAGCTCCTACAATGAGCAGTTCTTC CASSGDRGSSYNEQFF TRBJ2-1 TRBD1 many TRBV6-1
TGTGCCAGCAGTAGGGGACTCGAGCAGTACTTC CASSRGLEQYF TRBJ2-7 . few TRBV25-1
TGTGCCAGCAGTTACTCGGGGGTCACCTATGGCTACACCTTC CASSYSGVTYGYTF TRBJ1-2 . many TRBV6-5
TGTGCCACTCAGCCAGGGATCCTGGATACGCAGTATTTT CATQPGILDTQYF TRBJ2-3 . few TRBV24-1
TGTGCCAGCGCCTTAAGGGGGTATGGCTACACCTTC CASALRGYGYTF TRBJ1-2 . . TRBV27
TGTGCCAGCAGCTCCCAACTAGCGGGAGAGGCAGATACGCAGTATTTT CASSSQLAGEADTQYF TRBJ2-3 TRBD2 many TRBV7-8
TGTGCCAGCAGCCAGGAAGGACAGTCCTACAATGAGCAGTTCTTC CASSQEGQSYNEQFF TRBJ2-1 . . TRBV4-2
TGTGCCAGCAGCCCCACCGCGCTTTGGACAGGGCGATCCCCCGACGAGCAGTACTTC CASSPTALWTGRSPDEQYF TRBJ2-7 TRBD1 many TRBV5-8
TGTGCCAGCAGACCCCCGGGACTGATGACCTACGAGCAGTACTTC CASRPPGLMTYEQYF TRBJ2-7 . many TRBV7-9
TGTGCCAGCAGCGCCGATGGGGCTATGTCTGGAAACACCATATATTTT CASSADGAMSGNTIYF TRBJ1-3 . once TRBV9
TGCGCCAGCAGCCGTGTTGGACTAGCGGGAGTGAGGAACACCGGGGAGCTGTTTTTT CASSRVGLAGVRNTGELFF TRBJ2-2 TRBD2 few TRBV5-1
TGTGCCAGCAGCTTAAAGGCGAAAGAGACCCAGTACTTC CASSLKAKETQYF TRBJ2-5 . many TRBV7-9
TGTGCCAGCAGTCGGCCCAGGATTAGGGGGCACACCGGGGAGCTGTTTTTT CASSRPRIRGHTGELFF TRBJ2-2 TRBD1 . TRBV28
TGTGCCAGCAGTCCCCGAGGGGGAAGCAATCAGCCCCAGCATTTT CASSPRGGSNQPQHF TRBJ1-5 . many TRBV27
TGTGCCAGCAGCTTTTACAGGGGGTCTCACAATGAGCAGTTCTTC CASSFYRGSHNEQFF TRBJ2-1 TRBD1 many TRBV7-8
TGTGCCAGCATTCGCACAAGACCGGGACAGGGGGCTTATAATGAAAAACTGTTTTTT CASIRTRPGQGAYNEKLFF TRBJ1-4 TRBD1 few TRBV28
TGTGCCAGCAGTTTTTCCAACCCCTCCTACGAGCAGTACTTC CASSFSNPSYEQYF TRBJ2-7 . many TRBV12-3/TRBV12-4
TGCAGTGCTTCCGGGACGGCGTTAACCTACGAGCAGTACTTC CSASGTALTYEQYF TRBJ2-7 . . TRBV20-1
TGTGCCAGCAGCCTCCGGACAGGGTGGTCCTACGAGCAGTACTTC CASSLRTGWSYEQYF TRBJ2-7 TRBD1 many TRBV7-6
TGCAGTGCTAGAAAAGAATCGTGGGAGGCCGGGTATGAGCAGTTCTTC CSARKESWEAGYEQFF TRBJ2-1 . few TRBV20-1
TGTGCCAGCAGCTTAAGAGGGGGGGGGGCTTTCTTT CASSLRGGGAFF TRBJ1-1 . . TRBV7-4
TGTGCCAGCAGTTTCGGGGGGCTTGCGGAAGCTTTCTTT CASSFGGLAEAFF TRBJ1-1 . few TRBV27
TGCGCCAGCAGTCCACGCGTGGAGAACACTGAAGCTTTCTTT CASSPRVENTEAFF TRBJ1-1 . . TRBV4-1
TGTGCCAGCAGCCATATAGCGGGAGGGCCTTTTTTTCTCTACAATGAGCAGTTCTTC CASSHIAGGPFFLYNEQFF TRBJ2-1 TRBD2 many TRBV7-2
TGTGCCAGCAGCTTAGTAGTTACAGTCGAGCACACAGATACGCAGTATTTT CASSLVVTVEHTDTQYF TRBJ2-3 . many TRBV7-9
TGTGCCAGCAGCCCCACGACCCCAACCCTCTCTAGCGGGAAGTTGCATACGCAGTATTTT CASSPTTPTLSSGKLHTQYF TRBJ2-3 TRBD2 few TRBV5-6
TGCGCCAGCAGCTCGGGTTGGATGGGGAACACCATATATTTT CASSSGWMGNTIYF TRBJ1-3 . . TRBV5-1
TGTGCCAGCAGCTACAGGGGGGACGAGCAGTACTTC CASSYRGDEQYF TRBJ2-7 TRBD1 few TRBV3-1
TGTGCCAGCAGCCAGGGGGTACAGGGGGCGGTTCGATACGAGCAGTACTTC CASSQGVQGAVRYEQYF TRBJ2-7 TRBD1 . TRBV7-9
TGCGCCAGCAGCCATTTTGGGGGACGGATCTACAATGAGCAGTTCTTC CASSHFGGRIYNEQFF TRBJ2-1 . many TRBV4-1
TGTGTCCGCAGAGCGACCGGGTTCTCCTACAATGAGCAGTTCTTC CVRRATGFSYNEQFF TRBJ2-1 . . TRBV7-6
TGTGCCAGCAGCCAAGCCGAGGGGCGGGAGGGCTACAATGAGCAGTTCTTC CASSQAEGREGYNEQFF TRBJ2-1 TRBD2 . TRBV4-2
TGTGCCAGCAGTTACTCTACGGGGGAGGTTTACGGGGAGCTGTTTTTT CASSYSTGEVYGELFF TRBJ2-2 . . TRBV6-5
TGTGCCAGCAGCCCCCGAGAGCGCAGATCCCCAACTAGCACAGATACGCAGTATTTT CASSPRERRSPTSTDTQYF TRBJ2-3 . few TRBV5-8
TGTGCCACCTTGGGGCCCTACAATGAGCAGTTCTTC CATLGPYNEQFF TRBJ2-1 . few TRBV19
TGTGCCAGCAGCTTCCGGGACACCAATCAGCCCCAGCATTTT CASSFRDTNQPQHF TRBJ1-5 . many TRBV7-9
TGTGCCAGCAGCTTTAGCGGCATGAGCTCCTACGAGCAGTACTTC CASSFSGMSSYEQYF TRBJ2-7 . . TRBV5-6
TGTGCCAGCAGTTCACGGACAGCGTTATACGAGCAGTACTTC CASSSRTALYEQYF TRBJ2-7 . . TRBV28
TGTGCCAGCAGTTTCAGTCCGGGACAGCGTAATGAAAAACTGTTTTTT CASSFSPGQRNEKLFF TRBJ1-4 TRBD1 many TRBV27
TGTGCCAGCAGCCCGGTCACGGGGGACAATGAGCAGTTCTTC CASSPVTGDNEQFF TRBJ2-1 . few TRBV11-1